This T cell receptor (beta chain) emerged from a study of glioma-infiltrating T cells. Study information: Low-grade gliomas were grade II; glioblastomas were grade IV at initial diagnosis. Target coverage was about 4- to 10-fold for 950,000 to 1,000,000 blood T cells. Study-wide points: Patients with low tissue-blood divergence carried a signature set of shared blood CDR3 motifs.

Germline V gene data show CDR1 as MDHEN and CDR2 as SYDVKM. The CDR3 is made up of 12 amino acids. Amplification of TCR alpha and beta CDR3 regions from RNA used iRepertoire nested multiplex PCR. Tissue mRNA or PBMC total RNA, 100-400 ng, went into one-step reverse transcription and amplification. TCRdb processed the multiplex PCR reads anew with MiXCR; each CDR3 protein has one entry. The sample contains approximately 400,000 distinct CDR3 sequences, 35% to 45% of which appear only once. For this clonotype: As yet, its antigen is unknown. Lacking the conserved final phenylalanine or tryptophan, this CDR3 likely reflects a read error.

The TCR was taken from a human donor with low-grade glioma or glioblastoma, undergoing nonglioma brain surgery, or in good health (not recorded which). The chain employs TRBV28 and TRBJ1-6; D call uncertain. Input material: glioma tissue, nonneoplastic brain tissue, or PBMCs (not recorded which). This CDR3 reads CASSLRNSTLHL. In DNA, the CDR3 is TGTGCCAGCAGTTTGCGCAATTCAACCCTCCACCTT.